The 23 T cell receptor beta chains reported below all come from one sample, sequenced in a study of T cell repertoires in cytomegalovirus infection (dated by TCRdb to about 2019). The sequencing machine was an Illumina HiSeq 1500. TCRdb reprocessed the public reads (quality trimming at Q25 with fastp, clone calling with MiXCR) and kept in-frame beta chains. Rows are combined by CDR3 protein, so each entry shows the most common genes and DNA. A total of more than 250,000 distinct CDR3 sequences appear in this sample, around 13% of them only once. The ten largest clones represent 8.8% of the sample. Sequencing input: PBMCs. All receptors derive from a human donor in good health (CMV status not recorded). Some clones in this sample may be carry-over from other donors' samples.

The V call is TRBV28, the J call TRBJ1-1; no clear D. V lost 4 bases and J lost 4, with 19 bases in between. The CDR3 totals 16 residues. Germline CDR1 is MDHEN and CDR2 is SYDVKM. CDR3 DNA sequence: TGTGCCAGCAGTTCCAGTCCGGGCGAAGAGTCCACTGAAGCTTTCTTT. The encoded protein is CASSSSPGEESTEAFF.

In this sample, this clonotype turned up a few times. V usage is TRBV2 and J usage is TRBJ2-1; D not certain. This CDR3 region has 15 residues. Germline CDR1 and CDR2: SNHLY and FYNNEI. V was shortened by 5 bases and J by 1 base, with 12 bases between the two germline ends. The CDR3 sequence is CASSNLVGSYNEQFF. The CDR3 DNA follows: TGTGCCAGCAGTAACCTAGTTGGATCCTACAATGAGCAGTTCTTC.

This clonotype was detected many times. The CDR3 region has the DNA TGTGCCACCAGCAGAGATTTCCCACTAGCGGGGGTTACAGATACGCAGTATTTT. Amino acid sequence: CATSRDFPLAGVTDTQYF. The chain carries TRBV15 and TRBJ2-3, with 11 bases that match TRBD2. Per the germline V gene, CDR1 is LNHNV and CDR2 is YYDKDF (reference sequence). CDR3 size: 18 residues. V shed 0 bases and J 3 bases; nucleotides not matched to a gene: 8.

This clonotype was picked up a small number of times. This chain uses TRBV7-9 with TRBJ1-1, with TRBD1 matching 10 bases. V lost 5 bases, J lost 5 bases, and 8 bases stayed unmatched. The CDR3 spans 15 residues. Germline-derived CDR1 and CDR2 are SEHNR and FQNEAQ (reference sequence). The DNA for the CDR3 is TGTGCCAGCAGCGGAAGGACAGGGGGAAGGACTGAAGCTTTCTTT. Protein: CASSGRTGGRTEAFF.

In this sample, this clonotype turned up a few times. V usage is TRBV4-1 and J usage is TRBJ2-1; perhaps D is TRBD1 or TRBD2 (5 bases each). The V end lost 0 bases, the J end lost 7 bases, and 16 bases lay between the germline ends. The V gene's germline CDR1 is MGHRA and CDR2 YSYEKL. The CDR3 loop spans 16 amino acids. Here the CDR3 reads CASSQETGPSLNEQFF. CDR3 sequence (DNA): TGCGCCAGCAGCCAAGAAACGGGGCCGAGTTTAAATGAGCAGTTCTTC.

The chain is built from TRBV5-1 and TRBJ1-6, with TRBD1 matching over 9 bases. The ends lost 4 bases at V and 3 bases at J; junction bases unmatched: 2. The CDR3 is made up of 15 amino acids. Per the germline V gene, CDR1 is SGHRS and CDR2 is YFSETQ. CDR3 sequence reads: CASSADRGYNSPLHF. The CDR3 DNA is TGCGCCAGCAGCGCGGACAGGGGCTATAATTCACCCCTCCACTTT.

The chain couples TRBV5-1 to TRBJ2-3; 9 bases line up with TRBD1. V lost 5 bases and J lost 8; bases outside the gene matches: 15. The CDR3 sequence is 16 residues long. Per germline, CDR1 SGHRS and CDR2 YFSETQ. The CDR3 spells CASRPATGGAQVTQYF. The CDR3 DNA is TGCGCCAGCAGACCAGCGACAGGGGGTGCGCAGGTTACGCAGTATTTT. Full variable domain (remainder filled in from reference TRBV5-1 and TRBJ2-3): KAGVTQTPRYLIKTRGQQVTLSCSPISGHRSVSWYQQTPGQGLQFLFEYFSETQRNKGNFPGRFSGRQFSNSRSEMNVSTLELGDSALYLCASRPATGGAQVTQYFGPGTRLTVL.

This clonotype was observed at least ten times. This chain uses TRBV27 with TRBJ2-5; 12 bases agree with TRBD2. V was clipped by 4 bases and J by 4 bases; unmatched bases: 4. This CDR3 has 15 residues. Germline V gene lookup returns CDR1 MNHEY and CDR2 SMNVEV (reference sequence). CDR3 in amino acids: CASSSMTSGRETQYF. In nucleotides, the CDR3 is TGTGCCAGCAGTTCCATGACTAGCGGGAGAGAGACCCAGTACTTC.

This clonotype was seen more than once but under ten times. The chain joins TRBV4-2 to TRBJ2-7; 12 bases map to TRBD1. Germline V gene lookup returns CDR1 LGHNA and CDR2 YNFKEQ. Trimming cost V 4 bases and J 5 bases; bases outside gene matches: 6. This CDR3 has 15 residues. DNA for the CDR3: TGTGCCAGCAGCCTGGGGGACAGGGGGCTGGACGAGCAGTACTTC. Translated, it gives CASSLGDRGLDEQYF.

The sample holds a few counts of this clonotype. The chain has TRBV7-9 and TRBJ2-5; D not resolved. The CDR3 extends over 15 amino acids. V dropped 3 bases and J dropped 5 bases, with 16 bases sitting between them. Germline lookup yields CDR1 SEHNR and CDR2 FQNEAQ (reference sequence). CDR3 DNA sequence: TGTGCCAGCAGCTTGGACCGACTTAAGGCGGAGACCCAGTACTTC. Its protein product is CASSLDRLKAETQYF.

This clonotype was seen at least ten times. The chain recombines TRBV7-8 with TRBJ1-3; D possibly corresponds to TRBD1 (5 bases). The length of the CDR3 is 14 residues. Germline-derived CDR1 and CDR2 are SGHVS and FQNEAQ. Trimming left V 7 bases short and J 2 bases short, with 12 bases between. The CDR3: CASTSGSAGNTIYF. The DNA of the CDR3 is TGTGCCAGCACTTCAGGGTCGGCTGGAAACACCATATATTTT.

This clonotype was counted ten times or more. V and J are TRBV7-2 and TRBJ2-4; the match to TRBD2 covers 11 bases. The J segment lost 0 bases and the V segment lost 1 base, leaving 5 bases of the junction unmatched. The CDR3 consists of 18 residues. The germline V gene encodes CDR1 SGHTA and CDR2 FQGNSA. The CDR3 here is CASSLGGTSGIAKNIQYF. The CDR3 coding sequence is TGTGCCAGCAGCTTAGGTGGGACTAGCGGTATAGCCAAAAACATTCAGTACTTC.

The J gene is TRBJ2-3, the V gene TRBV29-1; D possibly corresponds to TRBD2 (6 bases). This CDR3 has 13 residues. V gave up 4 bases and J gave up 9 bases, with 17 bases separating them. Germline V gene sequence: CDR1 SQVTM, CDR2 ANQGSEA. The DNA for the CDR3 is TGCAGCGTTGGGACCGCACTCGCGGGGACGCAGTATTTT. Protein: CSVGTALAGTQYF.

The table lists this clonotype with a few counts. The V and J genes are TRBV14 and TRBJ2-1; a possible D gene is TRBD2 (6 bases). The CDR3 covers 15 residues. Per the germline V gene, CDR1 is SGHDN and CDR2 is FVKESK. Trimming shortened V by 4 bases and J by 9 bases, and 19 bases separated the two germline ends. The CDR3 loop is CASSRITPYSGEQFF. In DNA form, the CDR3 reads TGTGCCAGCAGCCGAATCACGCCTTATAGCGGTGAGCAGTTCTTC.

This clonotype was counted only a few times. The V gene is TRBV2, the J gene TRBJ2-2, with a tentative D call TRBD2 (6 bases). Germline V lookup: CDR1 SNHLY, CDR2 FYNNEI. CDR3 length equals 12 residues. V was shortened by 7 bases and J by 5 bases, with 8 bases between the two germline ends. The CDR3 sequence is CASTRETGELFF. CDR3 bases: TGTGCCAGCACCCGGGAGACCGGGGAGCTGTTTTTT.

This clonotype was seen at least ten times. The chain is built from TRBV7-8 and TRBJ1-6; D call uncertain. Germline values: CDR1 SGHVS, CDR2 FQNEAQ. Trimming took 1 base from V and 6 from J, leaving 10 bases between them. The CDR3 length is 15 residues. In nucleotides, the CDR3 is TGTGCCAGCAGCTTAGGTGAGGGAACTAATTCACCCCTCCACTTT. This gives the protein CASSLGEGTNSPLHF.

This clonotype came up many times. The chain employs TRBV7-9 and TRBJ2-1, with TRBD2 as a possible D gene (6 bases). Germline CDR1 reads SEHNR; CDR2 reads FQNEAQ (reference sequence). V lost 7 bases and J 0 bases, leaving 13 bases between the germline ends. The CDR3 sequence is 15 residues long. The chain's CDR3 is CASKGGAGSYNEQFF. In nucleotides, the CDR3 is TGTGCCAGCAAGGGAGGAGCGGGCTCCTACAATGAGCAGTTCTTC. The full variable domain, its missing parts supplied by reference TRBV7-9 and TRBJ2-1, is DTGVSQNPRHKITKRGQNVTFRCDPISEHNRLYWYRQTLGQGPEFLTYFQNEAQLEKSRLLSDRFSAERPKGSFSTLEIQRTEQGDSAMYLCASKGGAGSYNEQFFGPGTRLTVL.

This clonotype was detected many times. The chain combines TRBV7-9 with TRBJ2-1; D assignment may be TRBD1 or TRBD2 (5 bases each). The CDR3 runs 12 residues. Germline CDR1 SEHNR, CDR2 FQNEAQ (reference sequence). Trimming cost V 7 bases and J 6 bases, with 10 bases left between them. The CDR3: CASTQGTNEQFF. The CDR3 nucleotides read TGTGCCAGCACCCAAGGGACCAATGAGCAGTTCTTC. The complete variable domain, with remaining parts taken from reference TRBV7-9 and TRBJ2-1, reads DTGVSQNPRHKITKRGQNVTFRCDPISEHNRLYWYRQTLGQGPEFLTYFQNEAQLEKSRLLSDRFSAERPKGSFSTLEIQRTEQGDSAMYLCASTQGTNEQFFGPGTRLTVL.

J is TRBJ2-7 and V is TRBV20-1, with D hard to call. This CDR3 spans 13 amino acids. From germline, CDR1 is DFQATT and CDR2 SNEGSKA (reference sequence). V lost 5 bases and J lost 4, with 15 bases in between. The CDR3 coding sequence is TGCAGTGCTTTGACCGACAAGGAGTACGAGCAGTACTTC. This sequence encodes CSALTDKEYEQYF.

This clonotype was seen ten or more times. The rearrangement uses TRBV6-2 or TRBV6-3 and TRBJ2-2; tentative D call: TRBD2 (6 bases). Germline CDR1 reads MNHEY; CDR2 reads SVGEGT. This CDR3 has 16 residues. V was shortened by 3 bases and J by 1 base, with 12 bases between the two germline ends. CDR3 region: CASSYDAGRNTGELFF. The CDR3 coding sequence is TGTGCCAGCAGTTATGACGCGGGACGGAACACCGGGGAGCTGTTTTTT.

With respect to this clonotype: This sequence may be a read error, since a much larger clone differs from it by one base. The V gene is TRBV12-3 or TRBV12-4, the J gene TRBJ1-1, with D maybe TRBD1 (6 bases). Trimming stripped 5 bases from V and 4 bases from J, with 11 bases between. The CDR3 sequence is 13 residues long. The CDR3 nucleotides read TGTGCCAGCAGTCATACAGGGAGCACTGAAGCTTTCTTT. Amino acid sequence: CASSHTGSTEAFF.

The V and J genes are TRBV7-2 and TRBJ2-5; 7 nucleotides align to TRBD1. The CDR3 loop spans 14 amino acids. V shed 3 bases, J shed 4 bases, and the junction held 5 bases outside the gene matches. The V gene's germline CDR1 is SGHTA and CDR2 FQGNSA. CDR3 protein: CASSLRGRAETQYF. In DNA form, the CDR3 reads TGTGCCAGCAGCTTGAGGGGGCGGGCAGAGACCCAGTACTTC.

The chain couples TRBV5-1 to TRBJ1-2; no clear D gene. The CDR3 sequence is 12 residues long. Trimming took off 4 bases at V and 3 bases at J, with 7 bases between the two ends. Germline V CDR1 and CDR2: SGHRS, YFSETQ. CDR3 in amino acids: CASSGDHYGYTF. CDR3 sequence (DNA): TGCGCCAGCAGCGGGGATCACTATGGCTACACCTTC.